This TCR beta chain was recorded in a study of neoadjuvant nivolumab and ipilimumab in lung cancer. As for the study in general: Patients got nivolumab 3 mg/kg on days 1, 15 and 29; combination added ipilimumab 1 mg/kg day 1.

Measured with immunoSEQ multiplex PCR; TCRdb has only the in-frame clones, and not every one. Seen here are 25,000 to 35,000 clones, less than 95% observed once, and the top ten hold around 5.1%. This CDR3 spans 14 amino acids. Germline V lookup: CDR1 SNHLY, CDR2 FYNNEI. Trimming shortened V by 5 bases and J by 1 base, and 11 bases separated the two germline ends. The input for sequencing was peripheral blood, taken after neoadjuvant nivolumab, alone or with ipilimumab, at or shortly before surgery. The TCR originated in an adult with non-small cell lung cancer. V gene TRBV2 combines with J gene TRBJ2-5; D remains unclear. CDR3 nucleotides: TGTGCCAGCAGTACGAGGACGGGCCAAGAGACCCAGTACTTC. Its translation is CASSTRTGQETQYF.